Below, one T cell receptor (beta chain) is given with its context. Its cognate antigen is unknown. These data belong to a study of cytomegalovirus exposure and HLA in healthy donors. Amplification used 60 Vbeta primers and 13 Jbeta primers. The assay was immunoSEQ multiplex PCR, and TCRdb's table has in-frame clones only and misses some. The sample carries about 87,000 clones, less than 8% recorded once. General study results and limits: A likely sequencing artifact accounted for one observed cluster of highly shared sequence variants.

The germline V and J ends were trimmed by 7 bases and 4 bases, with 16 bases remaining between them. The germline V gene has CDR1 MNHNS and CDR2 SASEGT. The CDR3 is made up of 14 amino acids. Sequencing input: PBMCs. This chain joins TRBV6-1 and TRBJ1-1; D unresolved. The receptor's source is a man in his fifties or sixties in good health and CMV-seronegative. The CDR3 DNA follows: TGTGCCAGCACCATGGGCCCTCTGGGCACTGAAGCTTTCTTT. Its protein is CASTMGPLGTEAFF.